The rows below give T cell receptor beta chains drawn from one sample of a study of CD8 T cells in Susac syndrome. TCRdb redid the calling of the immunoSEQ multiplex PCR reads with MiXCR, one entry per CDR3 protein. Altogether roughly 180,000 distinct CDR3 sequences are present, around 95% being singletons, with the ten largest covering 0.11% to 0.15%. What was sequenced was CD4+ T cells from PBMCs. The origin of the receptors is a human donor in good health. Each CDR3 is given with its conserved first and last residue. The D gene is left open where the match is weak. Clone sizes are given selectively: once, few, many, or a class where the clone is expanded.

CDR3aa | CDR3nt | abundance | j_gene | v_gene | d_gene
CSARDIGQETQYF | TGCAGTGCTAGGGACATCGGGCAAGAGACCCAGTACTTC | - | TRBJ2-5 | TRBV20-1 | -
CSVEGAALNEQFF | TGCAGCGTTGAAGGGGCGGCCCTGAATGAGCAGTTCTTC | - | TRBJ2-1 | TRBV29-1 | -
CASSVGASGETQYF | TGTGCCAGCAGCGTAGGTGCTTCAGGGGAGACCCAGTACTTC | - | TRBJ2-5 | TRBV9 | -
CANGQDEGEQYF | TGTGCCAACGGACAGGATGAGGGCGAGCAGTACTTC | - | TRBJ2-7 | TRBV7-9 | TRBD1
CASSPPGQNSPLHF | TGTGCCAGCAGTCCCCCGGGACAGAATTCACCCCTCCACTTT | once | TRBJ1-6 | TRBV27 | TRBD1
CSGYRVGVNTEAFF | TGCAGCGGCTACAGGGTAGGGGTGAACACTGAAGCTTTCTTT | - | TRBJ1-1 | TRBV29-1 | -
CASSLDGGNTGELFF | TGCGCCAGCAGTCTCGATGGGGGGAACACCGGGGAGCTGTTTTTT | few | TRBJ2-2 | TRBV4-3 | -
CASSVGRVDTQYF | TGTGCCAGCAGCGTAGGTAGAGTCGATACGCAGTATTTT | - | TRBJ2-3 | TRBV9 | -
CASSQDKGGPQYF | TGCGCCAGCAGCCAGGATAAGGGGGGCCCGCAGTATTTT | - | TRBJ2-3 | TRBV4-3 | -
CSARAVSYEQYF | TGCAGTGCTAGAGCGGTGTCCTACGAGCAGTACTTC | once | TRBJ2-7 | TRBV20-1 | -
CASTQNTEAFF | TGTGCCAGCACCCAGAACACTGAAGCTTTCTTT | - | TRBJ1-1 | TRBV6-5 | -
CASSRPQGRTEAFF | TGTGCCAGCAGCCGACCACAGGGTCGGACTGAAGCTTTCTTT | - | TRBJ1-1 | TRBV13 | -
CASSYNNGGAPEQYF | TGTGCCAGCAGTTACAACAACGGGGGGGCCCCCGAGCAGTACTTC | - | TRBJ2-7 | TRBV3-1 | TRBD2
CSASLQGYEQYF | TGCAGTGCTAGTTTACAGGGCTACGAGCAGTACTTC | - | TRBJ2-7 | TRBV20-1 | -
CSARDRRGQYEQYF | TGCAGTGCTAGAGATCGGCGGGGACAATACGAGCAGTACTTC | - | TRBJ2-7 | TRBV20-1 | -
CASSLTEDTEAFF | TGCGCCAGCAGCCTGACAGAGGACACTGAAGCTTTCTTT | - | TRBJ1-1 | TRBV4-3 | -
CASSLVSGGSYEQYF | TGTGCCAGCAGCTTGGTTAGCGGGGGCTCCTACGAGCAGTACTTC | - | TRBJ2-7 | TRBV5-6 | TRBD2
CASSVTSGGWYQETQYF | TGTGCCAGCAGTGTGACTAGCGGGGGTTGGTACCAAGAGACCCAGTACTTC | - | TRBJ2-5 | TRBV12-3/TRBV12-4 | TRBD2
CSAHRDTDTQYF | TGCAGTGCTCACAGGGATACAGATACGCAGTATTTT | - | TRBJ2-3 | TRBV20-1 | -
CSAASGGAYEQYF | TGCAGTGCTGCCAGCGGGGGGGCCTACGAGCAGTACTTC | - | TRBJ2-7 | TRBV20-1 | TRBD2
CSARDDYRGFGNTIYF | TGCAGTGCTAGAGACGACTACAGGGGATTTGGAAACACCATATATTTT | - | TRBJ1-3 | TRBV20-1 | TRBD1
CASSLVAAGITQYF | TGTGCCAGCAGCTTAGTTGCCGCGGGGATTACGCAGTATTTT | - | TRBJ2-3 | TRBV7-2 | -